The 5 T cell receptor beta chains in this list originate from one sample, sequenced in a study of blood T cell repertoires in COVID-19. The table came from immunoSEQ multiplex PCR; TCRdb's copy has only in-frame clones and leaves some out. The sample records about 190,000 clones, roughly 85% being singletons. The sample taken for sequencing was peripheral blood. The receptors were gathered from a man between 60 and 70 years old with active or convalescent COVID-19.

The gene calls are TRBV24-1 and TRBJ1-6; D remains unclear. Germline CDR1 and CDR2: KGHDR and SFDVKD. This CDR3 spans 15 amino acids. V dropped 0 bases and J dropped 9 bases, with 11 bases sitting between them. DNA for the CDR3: TGTGCCACCAGTGATTTGTGGCCGCCAGGTTCACCCCTCCACTTT. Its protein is CATSDLWPPGSPLHF.

The CDR3 loop is CASSRKGQGYSNQPQHF. The CDR3 bases are TGTGCCAGCAGCAGGAAGGGACAGGGGTATAGCAATCAGCCCCAGCATTTT. The chain couples TRBV28 to TRBJ1-5, with 10 bases identical to TRBD1. CDR3 length equals 17 residues. The V and J ends lost 6 bases and 0 bases, in that order; junction bases with no gene match: 8. Germline lookup yields CDR1 MDHEN and CDR2 SYDVKM.

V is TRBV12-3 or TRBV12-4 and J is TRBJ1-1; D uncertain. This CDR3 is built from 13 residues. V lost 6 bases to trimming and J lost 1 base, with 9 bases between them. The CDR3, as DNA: TGTGCCAGCAGCAATACAGCGAACACTGAAGCTTTCTTT. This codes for CASSNTANTEAFF.

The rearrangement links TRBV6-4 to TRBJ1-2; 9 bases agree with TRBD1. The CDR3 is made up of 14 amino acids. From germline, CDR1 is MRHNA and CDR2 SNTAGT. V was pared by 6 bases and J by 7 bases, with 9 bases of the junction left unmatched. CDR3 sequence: CASRAEQGQGGYTF. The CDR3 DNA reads TGTGCCAGCAGGGCCGAACAGGGACAGGGTGGCTACACCTTC.

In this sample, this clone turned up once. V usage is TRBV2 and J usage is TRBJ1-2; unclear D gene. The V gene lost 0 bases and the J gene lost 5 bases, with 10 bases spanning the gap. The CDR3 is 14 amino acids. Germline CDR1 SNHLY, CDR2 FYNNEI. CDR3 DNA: TGTGCCAGCAGTGAAGCGGAACAGAGATATGGCTACACCTTC. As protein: CASSEAEQRYGYTF.